The entry that follows covers one T cell receptor (beta chain) sequence. Its matching antigen is unknown. These data come from a study of T cell responses to AZD1222 COVID-19 vaccine. Overall study context: Pooled samples include second doses given at about 4 or 12 weeks.

The CDR3 length is 14 residues. Germline loops: CDR1 GTSNPN, CDR2 SVGIG (reference sequence). The V segment lost 2 bases and the J segment 2 bases; nucleotides outside the gene matches: 6. Overall study findings and caveats: After two AZD1222 doses, spike-specific TCR breadth and depth rose versus day 0. CD4 TCRs associated with vaccination spanned spike, dominating at 160-218 and 743-854. Donors were mostly white British, more females; clonal diversity possibly underestimated.

The repertoire was sequenced with immunoSEQ multiplex PCR; TCRdb's copy has only in-frame clones and lacks some. The table lists 110,000 to 150,000 clones, 70% to 90% of them singletons. The gene calls are TRBV30 and TRBJ2-7, with 7 bases identical to TRBD2. The sequence was obtained from an adult in good health. This material consisted of peripheral blood, taken on day 0 of AZD1222 vaccination. CDR3: CAWSSGEGTYEQYF. CDR3 DNA: TGTGCCTGGAGTTCCGGGGAGGGTACCTACGAGCAGTACTTC.